The source of this TCR beta chain is a study of blood T cell repertoires in COVID-19. Looking at the study overall: The origin of the acute and convalescent COVID-19 samples was the United States, Italy and Spain. Sample material is recorded as cDNA or gDNA derived from T cells, B-cell-depleted T cells, or PBMCs.

Deletions cut 0 bases from V and 0 bases from J, with 11 bases between. The germline V gene has CDR1 LNHNV and CDR2 YYDKDF (reference sequence). There are 16 residues in the CDR3. Sequenced by immunoSEQ multiplex PCR; TCRdb stores in-frame clones only, minus some. The table shows about 160,000 clones, with about 88% occurring only once. The origin of this receptor is a man in his fifties or sixties with active or convalescent COVID-19. The gene calls are TRBV15 and TRBJ1-1; D unclear. Sequencing was carried out using peripheral blood. Here the CDR3 reads CATSRDQQSMNTEAFF. The DNA for the CDR3 is TGTGCCACCAGCAGAGATCAACAGAGCATGAACACTGAAGCTTTCTTT.